These 31 T cell receptor beta chains came from one sample sequenced in a study of early T cells in non-severe SARS-CoV-2 infection. Each CDR3 protein is one row after TCRdb ran MiXCR on the 5' RACE reads. The sample has about 83,000 distinct CDR3 sequences, about 12% seen once. Material for sequencing was whole blood. The source of these receptors is an adult who was a healthcare worker with PCR-confirmed SARS-CoV-2 infection or an uninfected control (not recorded which).

V usage is TRBV20-1 and J usage is TRBJ2-7, with D possibly TRBD2 on 6 matching bases. V was shortened by 0 bases and J by 4 bases, with 7 bases between the two germline ends. Germline V gene sequence: CDR1 DFQATT, CDR2 SNEGSKA (reference sequence). This CDR3 spans 12 amino acids. CDR3 protein: CSARDGGYEQYF. As DNA, the CDR3 is TGCAGTGCTAGAGATGGAGGGTACGAGCAGTACTTC.

The sample holds many counts of this clonotype. The V call is TRBV11-2, the J call TRBJ2-1, with TRBD2 as a possible D gene (6 bases). Trimming shortened V by 5 bases and J by 3 bases, and 17 bases separated the two germline ends. The CDR3 is made up of 16 amino acids. Germline CDR1 reads SGHAT; CDR2 reads FQNNGV. The CDR3 coding sequence is TGTGCCAGCAGCCACGGTCTAGCGTTCGACTACAATGAGCAGTTCTTC. It codes for CASSHGLAFDYNEQFF.

This clonotype was counted a few times. The V and J genes are TRBV27 and TRBJ2-7; 9 positions agree with TRBD2. This CDR3 region has 16 residues. CDR1 MNHEY and CDR2 SMNVEV come from the germline V gene (reference sequence). V was clipped by 3 bases and J by 4 bases; unmatched bases: 10. The CDR3 bases are TGTGCCAGCAGTTTTGATGGCCCTAGCGGGATTTACGAGCAGTACTTC. Protein: CASSFDGPSGIYEQYF.

This clonotype was detected a few times. The chain joins TRBV20-1 to TRBJ2-7, with TRBD2 identical over 15 bases. Trimming at V came to 5 bases and at J to 0 bases, leaving 5 bases not matched to a gene. CDR3 length equals 16 residues. CDR1 DFQATT and CDR2 SNEGSKA come from the germline V gene (reference sequence). This CDR3 is CSAGGLAGGSSYEQYF. The CDR3 nucleotides are TGCAGTGCTGGAGGACTAGCGGGAGGGAGCTCCTACGAGCAGTACTTC.

This clonotype was recorded a few times. The chain joins TRBV20-1 to TRBJ1-2; a possible D gene is TRBD1 (6 bases). V was shortened by 3 bases and J by 3 bases, with 14 bases between the two germline ends. This CDR3 is built from 14 residues. The germline CDR1 and CDR2 sequences are DFQATT and SNEGSKA (reference sequence). CDR3 amino acids: CSASKTGVHYGYTF. CDR3 in DNA: TGCAGTGCTAGTAAGACAGGAGTTCACTATGGCTACACCTTC.

This clonotype was seen more than once but under ten times. This chain connects TRBV7-6 to TRBJ1-1, with 7 positions matching TRBD1. The CDR3 totals 14 residues. V shed 4 bases, J shed 1 base, and the junction held 3 bases outside the gene matches. Looked up from germline, CDR1 is SGHVS and CDR2 is FNYEAQ. The CDR3 here is CASSSGQPNTEAFF. CDR3 coding DNA: TGTGCCAGCAGCTCGGGACAGCCGAACACTGAAGCTTTCTTT.

A few counts support this clonotype. The chain employs TRBV5-6 and TRBJ1-5; no clear D gene. Trimming took off 1 base at V and 4 bases at J, with 12 bases between the two ends. In germline, CDR1 is SGHDT, CDR2 YYEEEE. This CDR3 has 15 amino acids. The CDR3 DNA reads TGTGCCAGCAGCTTGTTAGAGGCATCGAATCAGCCCCAGCATTTT. Protein: CASSLLEASNQPQHF.

The rearrangement joins TRBV20-1 to TRBJ2-4, with D hard to call. Trimming left V 1 base short and J 9 bases short, with 7 bases between. This CDR3 comprises 11 residues. Germline V lookup: CDR1 DFQATT, CDR2 SNEGSKA (reference sequence). The CDR3 nucleotides read TGCAGTGCTAGAGTCATGGGCATTCAGTACTTC. This translates into CSARVMGIQYF.

The chain carries TRBV7-6 and TRBJ1-3; a weak D match, TRBD1 (5 bases). Germline V gene sequence: CDR1 SGHVS, CDR2 FNYEAQ. Trimming removed 4 bases from V and 6 bases from J, with 19 bases in between. The CDR3 covers 16 residues. The CDR3 DNA follows: TGTGCCAGCAGCTCCACCCCCCCCGGGGCAGAAAACACCATATATTTT. As protein: CASSSTPPGAENTIYF.

The chain uses TRBV20-1 and TRBJ2-7; D unresolved. CDR1 DFQATT and CDR2 SNEGSKA come from the germline V gene (reference sequence). CDR3 length equals 14 residues. V was cut by 1 base and J by 0 bases, with 10 bases left in between. The CDR3 sequence is CSARVAFNSYEQYF. Here the CDR3 DNA reads TGCAGTGCTAGAGTTGCTTTCAACTCCTACGAGCAGTACTTC.

This clonotype was counted between two and nine times. The chain links TRBV7-6 to TRBJ2-5, with D possibly matching TRBD2 (6 bases). The CDR3 runs 12 residues. CDR1 and CDR2 from the germline V gene are SGHVS and FNYEAQ. Trimming removed 4 bases at V and 7 bases at J, with 10 bases between. CDR3 sequence (DNA): TGTGCCAGCAGCTCCTTCGGGGGGACCCAGTACTTC. Protein sequence: CASSSFGGTQYF.

The V call is TRBV7-2, the J call TRBJ1-5, with a possible D match to TRBD1 (6 bases). CDR1 SGHTA and CDR2 FQGNSA come from the germline V gene. Trimming took 4 bases from V and 10 from J, leaving 11 bases between them. The CDR3 is 12 residues long. The CDR3 DNA follows: TGTGCCAGCAGCTATACAGGGCGTCCCCAGCATTTT. Amino acids: CASSYTGRPQHF.

Ten or more counts support this clonotype. This chain joins TRBV19 and TRBJ1-2; TRBD1 matches 7 bases. V trimming: 0 bases; J trimming: 6 bases; junction bases outside the gene matches: 4. The CDR3 loop spans 14 amino acids. Germline CDR1 and CDR2: LNHDA and SQIVND (reference sequence). The CDR3 coding sequence is TGTGCCAGTAGTATAGATCTACAGGGGCATGGCTACACCTTC. Translation gives CASSIDLQGHGYTF.

This clonotype was seen only a few times. The V call is TRBV12-3 or TRBV12-4, the J call TRBJ1-3; D not resolved. This CDR3 comprises 15 residues. V was trimmed by 7 bases and J by 0 bases, leaving 13 bases between them. CDR3 nucleotide sequence: TGTGCCAGCACCTTAGAATTCTTCTCTGGAAACACCATATATTTT. Protein: CASTLEFFSGNTIYF.

About this clonotype itself: Compared with germline, one end of the junction differs, possibly owing to a read error. The CDR3 nucleotides are TGTGCCAGCAGCCGAGACAAGGACAGGTCGAACACCGGGGAGCCGTTTTTT. Translated: CASSRDKDRSNTGEPFF. The V and J genes are TRBV4-2 and TRBJ2-2; 7 bases fit TRBD1. This CDR3 has 17 amino acids. Germline V gene data show CDR1 as LGHNA and CDR2 as YNFKEQ.

In this sample, this clonotype turned up many times. The J gene is TRBJ2-3, the V gene TRBV9; 7 bases agree with TRBD2. The junction had 7 bases not matched to a gene; V was cut back by 4 bases and J by 5 bases. Germline CDR1 SGDLS, CDR2 YYNGEE. The CDR3 loop spans 14 amino acids. CDR3 loop: CASSNSGKGDTQYF. DNA for the CDR3: TGTGCCAGCAGCAACAGCGGGAAAGGAGATACGCAGTATTTT. The whole variable domain, remainder taken from reference TRBV9 and TRBJ2-3, is DSGVTQTPKHLITATGQRVTLRCSPRSGDLSVYWYQQSLDQGLQFLIQYYNGEERAKGNILERFSAQQFPDLHSELNLSSLELGDSALYFCASSNSGKGDTQYFGPGTRLTVL.

This rearrangement joins TRBV9 to TRBJ1-4; TRBD1 matches 7 bases. The CDR3 loop spans 15 amino acids. From germline, CDR1 is SGDLS and CDR2 YYNGEE. The J segment lost 7 bases and the V segment lost 1 base, leaving 7 bases of the junction unmatched. The CDR3 DNA is TGTGCCAGCAGCGTAACTCACAGGGGAATTGAAAAACTGTTTTTT. This sequence encodes CASSVTHRGIEKLFF.

This clonotype was seen more than once but under ten times. The rearrangement joins TRBV12-3 or TRBV12-4 to TRBJ2-1, with TRBD2 identical over 8 bases. CDR3 size: 13 residues. Unmatched junction bases numbered 4, after V lost 5 bases and J lost 7 bases. The CDR3 protein is CASSPGTRNEQFF. Here the CDR3 DNA reads TGTGCCAGCAGTCCCGGGACTAGGAATGAGCAGTTCTTC.

This clonotype has a count of ten or more. The genes are TRBV27 and TRBJ2-2; 8 positions match TRBD2. This CDR3 region has 18 residues. The ends lost 7 bases at V and 4 bases at J; junction bases unmatched: 17. Germline CDR1 MNHEY, CDR2 SMNVEV (reference sequence). This CDR3 is CASTRSSGGGVRTGELFF. The CDR3 bases are TGTGCCAGCACGAGGTCGAGCGGGGGCGGAGTACGCACCGGGGAGCTGTTTTTT.

V and J are TRBV10-3 and TRBJ2-3; 10 bases match TRBD2. The germline gives CDR1 ENHRY, CDR2 SYGVKD. With 4 bases clipped from V and 3 bases from J, the junction kept 7 bases outside the gene matches. This CDR3 is built from 16 residues. The DNA for the CDR3 is TGTGCCATCAGTGGGCCTAGCGGGAGCCTTACAGATACGCAGTATTTT. This translates into CAISGPSGSLTDTQYF.

This sequence joins TRBV15 and TRBJ1-2, with D possibly matching TRBD1 (5 bases). Germline assignment: CDR1 LNHNV and CDR2 YYDKDF (reference sequence). CDR3 size: 14 residues. Trimming took 3 bases from V and 6 from J, leaving 14 bases between them. The CDR3 nucleotides read TGTGCCACCAGCAGGTTCAGGGATGGCCATGGCTACACCTTC. Its protein product is CATSRFRDGHGYTF.

The sample holds a few counts of this clonotype. The rearrangement uses TRBV18 and TRBJ1-4; the D is unclear. Germline values: CDR1 KGHSH, CDR2 LQKENI. Trimming cost V 6 bases and J 3 bases, with 14 bases left between them. The CDR3 is made up of 15 amino acids. In nucleotides, the CDR3 is TGTGCCAGCTCGTTCATAGGGTCGGCTAATGAAAAACTGTTTTTT. Translating gives CASSFIGSANEKLFF.

This clonotype appeared a few times. This chain links TRBV5-1 with TRBJ2-5; TRBD1 is a possible D gene (6 bases). From germline, CDR1 is SGHRS and CDR2 YFSETQ. The CDR3 extends over 14 amino acids. The V and J ends lost 4 bases and 5 bases respectively, with 15 bases between them. The CDR3 region has the DNA TGCGCCAGCAGCGAACCAGGGGATTTTGAGACCCAGTACTTC. Translation gives CASSEPGDFETQYF.

The V gene is TRBV14, the J gene TRBJ2-1, with 11 positions matching TRBD1. Germline V gene sequence: CDR1 SGHDN, CDR2 FVKESK. The CDR3 spans 17 residues. J was trimmed by 6 bases and V by 5 bases; bases with no gene match: 12. The CDR3 protein is CASSEGQGVRGRNEQFF. As DNA, the CDR3 is TGTGCCAGCAGCGAGGGACAGGGGGTCCGGGGGCGCAATGAGCAGTTCTTC.

This clonotype appeared many times. This chain joins TRBV4-2 and TRBJ2-7; D is uncertain. The CDR3 contains 13 residues. CDR1 is LGHNA, CDR2 YNFKEQ, per germline. Trimming took off 0 bases at V and 3 bases at J, with 6 bases between the two ends. The CDR3: CASSQDSGYEQYF. The CDR3 DNA reads TGTGCCAGCAGCCAAGATTCCGGCTACGAGCAGTACTTC.

This clonotype has only a few counts. V gene TRBV12-3 or TRBV12-4 combines with J gene TRBJ2-5, with 8 nucleotides matching TRBD2. V lost 4 bases and J lost 9; bases outside the gene matches: 7. The CDR3 contains 13 residues. CDR3 nucleotides: TGTGCCAGCAGTTATCCGGGAGGGGAGTCCCAGTACTTC. It translates to CASSYPGGESQYF.

The V call is TRBV20-1, the J call TRBJ1-4; no clear D. Germline loops: CDR1 DFQATT, CDR2 SNEGSKA (reference sequence). This CDR3 is 13 amino acids long. V was cut by 1 base and J by 5 bases, with 8 bases left in between. The CDR3 sequence: CSARAPYNEKLFF. In DNA, the CDR3 is TGCAGTGCTAGAGCTCCGTACAATGAAAAACTGTTTTTT.

This chain links TRBV13 with TRBJ2-7, with 7 bases that match TRBD1. Germline values: CDR1 PRHDT, CDR2 FYEKMQ (reference sequence). The V segment lost 6 bases and the J segment 6 bases; nucleotides outside the gene matches: 14. This CDR3 is 15 amino acids long. The CDR3 DNA is TGTGCCAGCAGTTTTCAGGGGGAGTTTTCACGCGAGCAGTACTTC. Translated, it gives CASSFQGEFSREQYF.

This clonotype was observed at least ten times. The genes are TRBV5-1 and TRBJ2-5, with D tentatively TRBD2 (5 bases). The germline V and J ends were trimmed by 5 bases and 5 bases, with 19 bases remaining between them. CDR3 length: 15 residues. CDR1 and CDR2 from the germline V gene are SGHRS and YFSETQ. CDR3 in DNA: TGCGCCAGCAGATATAGCGCGTCTAGAGGGGAGACCCAGTACTTC. Protein: CASRYSASRGETQYF. Based on the CDR3 plus reference TRBV5-1 and TRBJ2-5, the full variable domain is KAGVTQTPRYLIKTRGQQVTLSCSPISGHRSVSWYQQTPGQGLQFLFEYFSETQRNKGNFPGRFSGRQFSNSRSEMNVSTLELGDSALYLCASRYSASRGETQYFGPGTRLLVL.

The rearrangement joins TRBV5-1 to TRBJ2-2; 9 nucleotides line up with TRBD1. The CDR3 runs 17 residues. Germline CDR1 is SGHRS and CDR2 is YFSETQ. V was clipped by 3 bases and J by 5 bases; unmatched bases: 11. The CDR3 protein is CASSSFGDGQGTGELFF. As DNA, the CDR3 is TGCGCCAGCAGCTCCTTTGGAGATGGACAGGGGACCGGGGAGCTGTTTTTT. Variable domain in full (rest from reference TRBV5-1 and TRBJ2-2): KAGVTQTPRYLIKTRGQQVTLSCSPISGHRSVSWYQQTPGQGLQFLFEYFSETQRNKGNFPGRFSGRQFSNSRSEMNVSTLELGDSALYLCASSSFGDGQGTGELFFGEGSRLTVL.

This clonotype was seen a handful of times. The chain couples TRBV5-1 to TRBJ2-1; perhaps D is TRBD1 or TRBD2 (5 bases each). The CDR3 sequence is 14 residues long. V lost 1 base and J 7 bases, leaving 12 bases between the germline ends. Germline assignment: CDR1 SGHRS and CDR2 YFSETQ. The CDR3 DNA is TGCGCCAGCAGCTTGTGGGGCCCGGGGAATGAGCAGTTCTTC. Translated: CASSLWGPGNEQFF.